The sequence of this TCR beta chain was determined in a study of T-cell memory formation after mild COVID-19. Study at large: TCR clusters were mostly confined to one donor each. Notes on the study in general: Cross-reactive memory appears to have joined, as suggested by some responding clones showing up in pre-infection memory.

Constant-segment primers were used for 5'RACE, and the resulting TCR alpha and TCR beta cDNA libraries carried sample barcodes and UMIs. TCRdb independently ran MiXCR on the 5' RACE reads; one entry per CDR3 protein. The table lists around 440,000 distinct CDR3 sequences, roughly 20% of them singletons. A word on this clonotype: The antigen is unknown.

The TCR comes from an adult woman who had mild COVID-19 (a few samples of this study predate the infection). Cell type and time point are not known. The sequenced material came from PBMCs or a T cell subset sorted from them (not recorded which).

The CDR3 bases are TGCGCCAGCAGCCCCCTAGCGGGGACCAACTACGAGCAGTACTTC. Amino acid sequence: CASSPLAGTNYEQYF. The chain links TRBV4-1 to TRBJ2-7; the match to TRBD2 covers 9 bases. Germline V lookup: CDR1 MGHRA, CDR2 YSYEKL. This CDR3 is built from 15 residues. The V gene end was trimmed by 4 bases and the J gene end by 3 bases; junction bases not matched to a gene: 7.